This entry concerns a single T cell receptor beta chain. Profiled with immunoSEQ multiplex PCR; TCRdb holds only in-frame clones, not every one. The sample has about 76,000 clones; around 91% are singletons. This specimen comes from a study of blood T cell repertoires in COVID-19. About the research overall: Researchers got acute and convalescent COVID-19 samples from the United States, Italy and Spain.

The specimen sequenced was peripheral blood. The receptor comes from a human donor in a cohort sampled during active COVID-19.

DNA for the CDR3: TGTGCCAGCAGCGTATCCGGGTGGAGCACAGATACGCAGTATTTT. Its protein is CASSVSGWSTDTQYF. The J gene is TRBJ2-3, the V gene TRBV9; D is unresolved. Germline V CDR1 and CDR2: SGDLS, YYNGEE. This CDR3 comprises 15 residues. The germline V and J ends were trimmed by 1 base and 0 bases, with 9 bases remaining between them.